The 20 T cell receptor beta chains listed next were all sequenced from one sample in a study of chemoradiotherapy in HPV16-positive cancers. TCRdb keeps only in-frame clones here, not all; method: immunoSEQ multiplex PCR. The sample records tens of thousands of clones, approximately 86% being singletons. The sequencing used blood, collected from a patient who underwent chemoradiotherapy. The receptors originated from a human donor with HPV-associated anogenital cancer.

This rearrangement joins TRBV15 to TRBJ1-3; no clear D. The CDR3 is 17 residues long. CDR1 is LNHNV and CDR2 is YYDKDF in the germline V gene (reference sequence). The V end was cut by 4 bases, the J end by 3 bases, with 19 bases between. In DNA form, the CDR3 reads TGTGCCACCAGCACGGCCGCGGGTAACCCTCTTGGAAACACCATATATTTT. It specifies CATSTAAGNPLGNTIYF.

The chain couples TRBV9 to TRBJ1-5; 10 bases match TRBD1. The V gene's germline CDR1 is SGDLS and CDR2 YYNGEE. The V segment lost 8 bases and the J segment 5 bases; nucleotides outside the gene matches: 7. The CDR3 has 14 amino acids. The CDR3 nucleotides are TGTGCCAGGGTTGCCGGGACAGGGGATCAGCCCCAGCATTTT. Translating it yields CARVAGTGDQPQHF.

This clone has only one observation. This CDR3 reads CASSQTGLGYEQYF. CDR3 nucleotide sequence: TGCGCCAGCAGCCAAACGGGACTAGGCTACGAGCAGTACTTC. The chain joins TRBV4-1 to TRBJ2-7, with 8 nucleotides matching TRBD2. Trimming at V came to 2 bases and at J to 3 bases, leaving 3 bases not matched to a gene. This CDR3 comprises 14 residues. Per germline, CDR1 MGHRA and CDR2 YSYEKL.

The chain links TRBV29-1 to TRBJ1-1; D gene uncertain. Per germline, CDR1 SQVTM and CDR2 ANQGSEA. V shed 6 bases and J shed 0 bases, with 20 bases lying between them. The CDR3 runs to 16 residues. CDR3 sequence: CSVPKSGFSMNTEAFF. The CDR3 coding sequence is TGCAGCGTCCCGAAAAGCGGGTTCTCCATGAACACTGAAGCTTTCTTT.

V usage is TRBV29-1 and J usage is TRBJ2-5; D may be TRBD2 (7 bases). V was clipped by 0 bases and J by 10 bases, with 12 bases between them. Germline CDR1 SQVTM, CDR2 ANQGSEA. The CDR3 runs to 12 residues. CDR3 sequence: CSVEEGGGGQYF. CDR3 bases: TGCAGCGTTGAAGAGGGGGGGGGCGGCCAGTACTTC.

This chain joins TRBV6-1 and TRBJ1-2, with 7 bases identical to TRBD1. The CDR3 spans 15 residues. Germline assignment: CDR1 MNHNS and CDR2 SASEGT. V dropped 8 bases and J dropped 6; count of bases not matched to a gene: 15. The CDR3 coding sequence is TGTGCCAGCGCCTTAAGGGGGCTTTCTTGGGATGGCTACACCTTC. The encoded protein is CASALRGLSWDGYTF.

The chain recombines TRBV11-2 with TRBJ1-1; unclear D gene. V was pared by 3 bases and J by 1 base, with 21 bases between. The length of the CDR3 is 18 residues. Germline loops: CDR1 SGHAT, CDR2 FQNNGV. CDR3 protein: CASSLRFGLMAPNTEAFF. CDR3 bases: TGTGCCAGCAGCTTGAGGTTTGGATTGATGGCCCCGAACACTGAAGCTTTCTTT.

This chain uses TRBV6-5 with TRBJ1-5; unclear D gene. The germline CDR1 and CDR2 sequences are MNHEY and SVGAGI. The CDR3 extends over 15 amino acids. The V and J ends lost 5 bases and 2 bases respectively, with 13 bases between them. CDR3 region: CASSRGLRGNQPQHF. In nucleotides, the CDR3 is TGTGCCAGCAGTCGTGGACTTAGAGGCAATCAGCCCCAGCATTTT.

The chain employs TRBV14 and TRBJ2-5, with 12 bases aligning to TRBD2. CDR1 and CDR2 (germline): SGHDN, FVKESK. The CDR3 length is 16 residues. J gave up 3 bases and V 4 bases, and 6 bases lay outside the gene matches. The CDR3 DNA sequence: TGTGCCAGCAGCCTCCTGACTAGCGGGGGTGAAGAGACCCAGTACTTC. Protein: CASSLLTSGGEETQYF.

The rearrangement uses TRBV7-3 and TRBJ2-1; 10 bases are a match to TRBD1. The CDR3 is made up of 14 amino acids. CDR1 SGHTA and CDR2 FQGTGA come from the germline V gene. Losses at the gene ends were 4 bases for V and 6 bases for J; bases not matched to a gene: 3. The CDR3 DNA reads TGTGCCAGCAGCTCCCGGGACAGGGGCAATGAGCAGTTCTTC. Its protein product is CASSSRDRGNEQFF.

V and J are TRBV7-6 and TRBJ1-6; D is uncertain. The V end was cut by 2 bases, the J end by 5 bases, with 25 bases between. This CDR3 is 20 amino acids long. Germline values: CDR1 SGHVS, CDR2 FNYEAQ. CDR3 sequence reads: CASSLNRPASGGSNNSPLHF. The CDR3 DNA sequence: TGTGCCAGCAGCTTAAACCGTCCAGCATCGGGTGGCTCAAATAATTCACCCCTCCACTTT.

This chain uses TRBV6-4 with TRBJ2-1, with 9 bases lining up with TRBD2. Germline assignment: CDR1 MRHNA and CDR2 SNTAGT. The CDR3 spans 16 residues. V shed 0 bases, J shed 7 bases, and the junction held 7 bases outside the gene matches. Here the CDR3 reads CASSDSGRGGKNEQFF. The CDR3, as DNA: TGTGCCAGCAGTGACTCCGGGCGGGGGGGCAAGAATGAGCAGTTCTTC.

The chain couples TRBV2 to TRBJ1-6; possibly TRBD1 for D (6 bases). The germline CDR1 and CDR2 sequences are SNHLY and FYNNEI. V lost 6 bases and J lost 5, with 11 bases in between. This CDR3 spans 14 amino acids. CDR3 protein: CASRTGLDNSPLHF. The CDR3 bases are TGTGCCAGCAGAACAGGGCTCGATAATTCACCCCTCCACTTT.

Points on this clone: The identical CDR3 is also encoded by other nucleotide sequences in the sample. This sequence joins TRBV6-5 and TRBJ1-5; D gene uncertain. Trimming shortened V by 0 bases and J by 3 bases, and 9 bases separated the two germline ends. The CDR3 covers 15 residues. The germline V gene has CDR1 MNHEY and CDR2 SVGAGI. The DNA for the CDR3 is TGTGCCAGCAGTTACTCACGGAGTTCCAATCAGCCCCAGCATTTT. Translated, it gives CASSYSRSSNQPQHF.

This clone occurred once. The chain joins TRBV2 to TRBJ1-1; D not resolved. The CDR3 has 11 amino acids. Trimming left V 6 bases short and J 7 bases short, with 9 bases between. Per germline, CDR1 SNHLY and CDR2 FYNNEI. The CDR3 sequence is CASREQIEAFF. The DNA of the CDR3 is TGTGCCAGCAGGGAACAGATTGAAGCTTTCTTT. Combining the CDR3 with reference TRBV2 and TRBJ1-1 gives the whole variable domain EPEVTQTPSHQVTQMGQEVILRCVPISNHLYFYWYRQILGQKVEFLVSFYNNEISEKSEIFDDQFSVERPDGSNFTLKIRSTKLEDSAMYFCASREQIEAFFGQGTRLTVV.

The chain employs TRBV7-9 and TRBJ1-2; D perhaps matches TRBD1 (5 bases). CDR1 is SEHNR, CDR2 FQNEAQ, per germline (reference sequence). V was pared by 5 bases and J by 0 bases, with 13 bases between. The CDR3 is 15 residues long. The CDR3 loop reads CASSRDGGANYGYTF. DNA of the CDR3: TGTGCCAGCAGCCGCGACGGGGGAGCTAACTATGGCTACACCTTC.

J is TRBJ1-1 and V is TRBV29-1; the D is unclear. Germline-derived CDR1 and CDR2 are SQVTM and ANQGSEA. Trimming cost V 2 bases and J 1 base, with 11 bases left between them. The CDR3 covers 14 residues. The DNA of the CDR3 is TGCAGCGTTGAATGGGCAAAGGGGAACACTGAAGCTTTCTTT. It translates to CSVEWAKGNTEAFF.

The rearrangement joins TRBV2 to TRBJ1-4; D is possibly TRBD1 (6 bases). Between the trimmed V and J ends, which lost 7 bases and 2 bases, there was a span of 11 bases. The germline gives CDR1 SNHLY, CDR2 FYNNEI. The length of the CDR3 is 14 residues. The CDR3: CASITGWTNEKLFF. The CDR3 bases are TGTGCCAGCATTACAGGGTGGACTAATGAAAAACTGTTTTTT.

This chain joins TRBV4-1 and TRBJ2-7; D might be TRBD1 (6 bases). Germline CDR1 reads MGHRA; CDR2 reads YSYEKL. This CDR3 has 17 amino acids. The V end was cut by 0 bases, the J end by 2 bases, with 17 bases between. The CDR3 here is CASSQDVTTGRPYEQYF. The CDR3 DNA sequence: TGCGCCAGCAGCCAAGATGTTACAACAGGGCGGCCCTACGAGCAGTACTTC.

The chain joins TRBV6-5 to TRBJ1-1; D perhaps matches TRBD1 (5 bases). V was shortened by 0 bases and J by 3 bases, with 11 bases between the two germline ends. Germline V gene data show CDR1 as MNHEY and CDR2 as SVGAGI. The CDR3 covers 15 residues. The CDR3 protein is CASSYSGAGYTEAFF. The CDR3 region has the DNA TGTGCCAGCAGTTACTCAGGGGCGGGGTACACTGAAGCTTTCTTT.